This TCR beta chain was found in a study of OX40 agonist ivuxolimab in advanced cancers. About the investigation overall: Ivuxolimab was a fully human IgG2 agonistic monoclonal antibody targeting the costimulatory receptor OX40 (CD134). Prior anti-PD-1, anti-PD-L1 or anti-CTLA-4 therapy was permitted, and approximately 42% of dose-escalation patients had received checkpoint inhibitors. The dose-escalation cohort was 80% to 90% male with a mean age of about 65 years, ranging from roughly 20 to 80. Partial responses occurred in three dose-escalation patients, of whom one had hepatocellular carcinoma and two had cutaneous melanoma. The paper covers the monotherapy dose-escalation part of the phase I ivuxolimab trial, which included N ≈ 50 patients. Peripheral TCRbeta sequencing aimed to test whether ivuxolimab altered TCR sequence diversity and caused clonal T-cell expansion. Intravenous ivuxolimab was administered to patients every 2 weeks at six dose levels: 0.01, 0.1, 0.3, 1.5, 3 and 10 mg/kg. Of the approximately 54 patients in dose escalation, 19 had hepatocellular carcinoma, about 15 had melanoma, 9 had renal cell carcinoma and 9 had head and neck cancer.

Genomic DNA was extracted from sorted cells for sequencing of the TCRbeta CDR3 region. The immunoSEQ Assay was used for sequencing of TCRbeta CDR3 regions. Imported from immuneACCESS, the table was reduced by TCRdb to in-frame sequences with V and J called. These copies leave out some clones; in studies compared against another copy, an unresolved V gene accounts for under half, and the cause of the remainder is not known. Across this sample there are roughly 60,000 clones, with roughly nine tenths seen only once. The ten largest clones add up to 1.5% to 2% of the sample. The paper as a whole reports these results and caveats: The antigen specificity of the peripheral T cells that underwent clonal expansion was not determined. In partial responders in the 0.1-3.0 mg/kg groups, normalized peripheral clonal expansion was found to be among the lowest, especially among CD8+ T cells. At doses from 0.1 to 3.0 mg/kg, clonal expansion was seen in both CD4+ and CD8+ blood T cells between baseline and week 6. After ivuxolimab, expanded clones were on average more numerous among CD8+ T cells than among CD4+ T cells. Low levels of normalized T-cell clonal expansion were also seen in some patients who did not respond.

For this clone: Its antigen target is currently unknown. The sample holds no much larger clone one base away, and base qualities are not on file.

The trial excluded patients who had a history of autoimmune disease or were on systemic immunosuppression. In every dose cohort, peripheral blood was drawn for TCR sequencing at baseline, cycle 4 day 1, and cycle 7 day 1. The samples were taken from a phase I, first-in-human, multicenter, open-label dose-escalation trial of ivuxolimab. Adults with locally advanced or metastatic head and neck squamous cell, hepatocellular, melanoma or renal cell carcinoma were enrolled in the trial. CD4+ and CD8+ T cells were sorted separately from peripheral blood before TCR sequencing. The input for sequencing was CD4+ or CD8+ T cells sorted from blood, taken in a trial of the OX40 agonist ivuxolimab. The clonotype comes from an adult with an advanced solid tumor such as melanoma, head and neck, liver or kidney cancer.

This receptor has the CDR3 CASIGGGQLGYTF. Here is the DNA: TGTGCCAGCATCGGAGGGGGGCAGCTCGGCTACACCTTC. The receptor chain draws on TRBV6-1 and TRBJ1-2; D gene: possibly TRBD1, on 6 matching bases. V was cut back by 7 bases and J by 8 bases, leaving a gap of 17 bases between them. The CDR3 runs 13 residues from the cysteine to the phenylalanine. The only DNA kept is the CDR3, 39 bases in frame from the first base. CDR1 is given as MNHNS and CDR2 as SASEGT, both from the germline V gene.